This paragraph covers one T cell receptor (beta chain) sequence. The data were obtained in a study of blood T cell repertoires in COVID-19. Whole-study context: Sites across the United States, Italy and Spain contributed samples from acute and convalescent COVID-19. The analysed material was cDNA or gDNA that came from T cells, B-cell-depleted T cells, or PBMCs.

This CDR3 is 15 amino acids long. Between the trimmed V and J ends, which lost 2 bases and 0 bases, there was a span of 9 bases. In germline, CDR1 is SGHDN, CDR2 FVKESK. Original data processing: Estimated nucleated cell counts came from reference gene primer amplification. Clones were sequenced by immunoSEQ multiplex PCR, and TCRdb holds only the in-frame ones, with some missing. Clone size and V and J calls were adopted from that table, with D and trimming inferred from the DNA. The table shows around 700,000 clones, with approximately 90% occurring only once. The chain links TRBV14 to TRBJ2-3; TRBD2 might be the D (5 bases). The sequencing input was peripheral blood. The sequence was collected from a woman between 18 and 29 years old with acute or convalescent COVID-19. This chain's CDR3 is CASSQTGWSTDTQYF. The DNA of the CDR3 is TGTGCCAGCAGCCAAACGGGGTGGAGCACAGATACGCAGTATTTT.